The sequence of this TCR beta chain was determined in a study of technical replicates of blood from several donors (dated by TCRdb to the late 2010s). Library preparation employed the immunoSEQ multiplex PCR assay. The immuneACCESS repertoire file appears here via TCRdb, limited to in-frame rearrangements. These files lack a portion of the clones; in checked studies, under half of the deficit traces to unresolved V genes, and the cause of the others is not known. This sample is represented by roughly 68,000 clones; roughly nine tenths of them were singletons. Around 0.37% of the sample goes to the ten largest clones. This clone was observed a single time. Its antigen is still unknown. There are no base qualities to consult, and no much larger clone falls within one base. Trimming takes 4 bases off V and 1 base off J; junction bases not matched to a gene: 5. The germline V gene sets CDR1 to SGHRS and CDR2 to YFSETQ. The CDR3 covers 15 residues, taking in both the cysteine and the phenylalanine. The entry retains the CDR3 DNA only, 45 bases that are in frame from base 1.

The sample comprised T cells isolated from PBMCs. This TCR came from a human donor in good health. The chain employs TRBV5-1 and TRBJ2-3; TRBD2 lines up with 8 middle nucleotides. In nucleotide form, the sequence is TGCGCCAGCAGCAAGGGGCGGGAGGGCACAGATACGCAGTATTTT. It translates as CASSKGREGTDTQYF.